This T cell receptor beta chain appears in the sequencing data of a study of blood T cell repertoires in COVID-19 (dated by TCRdb to 2020 to 2021). Some background on the complete study: Samples from collaborators originated in the United States, Italy and Spain and spanned both the acute and convalescent phases of COVID-19. The material from the prospective study consisted of cDNA or gDNA derived from T cells, B-cell-depleted T cells, or PBMCs. Where available, HLA class I and class II types were obtained from metadata supplied by the sample provider rather than from assay-based typing. The dataset comprised deeply sampled blood TCRbeta repertoires from subjects exposed to, actively infected with, or recovered from COVID-19. The repertoires were made available in a free public database intended to serve as a resource for research on the immune response to SARS-CoV-2. The sample metadata nearly always contained a de-identified subject ID, COVID-19 status, age in years and sex. The samples were drawn from two sources: the first 160 participants of the ongoing ImmuneRACE study, and over 1,000 subjects contributed by 6 global collaborators.

With respect to this clone: Its antigen remains undetermined. No base qualities exist here, and no much larger clone lies one base off it.

The research as a whole found: The amount of clinical and demographic metadata varied by source and participant and was provided uncurated.

A second Seattle source provided samples from volunteer blood donors who had recovered from COVID-19. Each collaborating institution followed its own protocols to collect whole blood in K2EDTA tubes. For TCRbeta analysis, collaborator samples were shipped as frozen whole blood, as isolated PBMCs, or as DNA extracted from either sample type. The immunoSEQ Assay, a bias-controlled multiplex PCR, was used to amplify TCRbeta CDR3 regions from genomic DNA. Per the original workflow: Within the assay, amplification of reference gene primers was used to estimate how many nucleated cells each sample contained. Sequence reads were collapsed and filtered to measure the absolute abundance of every unique TCRbeta CDR3 rearrangement. Productive Simpson clonality was computed per sample as the square root of Simpson's diversity index over productive rearrangements. In TCRdb, the immuneACCESS table is reduced to in-frame sequences with V and J assigned. These tables do not hold every clone; where another copy was compared, an unresolved V gene accounts for under half, and the others remain unexplained. V, J and clone size are those of that table, while D and trimming were read from the DNA. The sample has around 280,000 clones on record, more than 75% of them singletons. Over 2% of the sample goes to the ten largest clones.

CDR1 SEHNR and CDR2 FQNEAQ were looked up in the germline V gene (reference sequence). The CDR3 runs 16 amino acids, cysteine and phenylalanine included. Only the CDR3 portion is preserved as DNA: 48 bases, with reading frame beginning at the first base. V and J are truncated by 0 bases and 3 bases respectively, leaving an intervening sequence of 14 bases. Source material: peripheral blood. The origin of this receptor is a woman aged 25 to 39 who had recovered from COVID-19. The rearrangement combines TRBV7-9 with TRBJ1-2; a tentative D call is TRBD1 (6 bases match). The encoded CDR3 is CASSLAQLDRYYGYTF. The nucleotides are TGTGCCAGCAGCTTAGCGCAGCTGGACAGATACTATGGCTACACCTTC.